These 18 T cell receptor beta chains came from one sample sequenced in a study of shared clonotypes between healthy human individuals. Data came from immunoSEQ multiplex PCR; TCRdb stores just in-frame clones and leaves some out. This table holds some 1 million clones, 65% to 80% found once. Sequencing was done on a sample of memory CD4+ T cells sorted from blood. Noted subset: CD45RA-negative fraction. These receptors were obtained from a man aged 18 to 35 in good health.

The genes are TRBV9 and TRBJ2-1, with 9 bases lining up with TRBD2. This CDR3 contains 14 residues. J was trimmed by 6 bases and V by 4 bases; bases with no gene match: 5. CDR1 is SGDLS, CDR2 YYNGEE, per germline. CDR3 sequence (DNA): TGTGCCAGCAGCCGACTAGCGGAAGGCAATGAGCAGTTCTTC. Its protein product is CASSRLAEGNEQFF.

The rearrangement links TRBV11-2 to TRBJ1-3; the D is unclear. Trimming left V 6 bases short and J 0 bases short, with 9 bases between. Per the germline V gene, CDR1 is SGHAT and CDR2 is FQNNGV. CDR3 size: 14 residues. The CDR3 is CASRRESSGNTIYF. Written as DNA, the CDR3 is TGTGCCAGCAGACGAGAAAGCTCTGGAAACACCATATATTTT.

The V call is TRBV7-3, the J call TRBJ2-3; 8 nucleotides align to TRBD2. The V and J ends lost 5 bases and 6 bases, in that order; junction bases with no gene match: 13. CDR1 SGHTA and CDR2 FQGTGA come from the germline V gene. This CDR3 contains 16 residues. For the CDR3, the DNA is TGTGCCAGCAGCCTCAATCCCGGGACTAGTCTGGATACGCAGTATTTT. It is translated as CASSLNPGTSLDTQYF.

The genes are TRBV9 and TRBJ2-5, with D possibly being TRBD1 or TRBD2 (5 bases each). Germline V gene sequence: CDR1 SGDLS, CDR2 YYNGEE. This CDR3 is 15 amino acids long. Trimming left V 4 bases short and J 1 base short, with 14 bases between. The CDR3 nucleotides are TGTGCCAGCAGCTCCCGGGACGGACTCCAAGAGACCCAGTACTTC. This translates into CASSSRDGLQETQYF.

The V and J genes are TRBV5-1 and TRBJ1-5, with TRBD1 matching 7 bases. This CDR3 is 15 amino acids long. The J segment lost 5 bases and the V segment lost 4 bases, leaving 9 bases of the junction unmatched. In germline, CDR1 is SGHRS, CDR2 YFSETQ. The CDR3 DNA sequence: TGCGCCAGCAGCCCCCGCCCAGGGGGTTATCAGCCCCAGCATTTT. Amino acids: CASSPRPGGYQPQHF.

This sequence joins TRBV27 and TRBJ1-1; D is perhaps TRBD1 (6 bases). Trimming took 3 bases from V and 1 from J, leaving 12 bases between them. The length of the CDR3 is 15 residues. Germline assignment: CDR1 MNHEY and CDR2 SMNVEV (reference sequence). CDR3 sequence reads: CASSFEGVGNTEAFF. The DNA for the CDR3 is TGTGCCAGCAGTTTCGAGGGGGTAGGGAACACTGAAGCTTTCTTT.

CDR3 loop: CASSVGRASAPETQYF. The CDR3 DNA reads TGTGCCAGCAGCGTAGGAAGGGCTAGTGCGCCAGAGACCCAGTACTTC. The V gene is TRBV9, the J gene TRBJ2-5; D unclear. CDR3 length equals 16 residues. Between the trimmed V and J ends, which lost 0 bases and 4 bases, there was a span of 16 bases. Germline V gene sequence: CDR1 SGDLS, CDR2 YYNGEE.

This clone has a handful of counts. The chain recombines TRBV30 with TRBJ1-5; 7 bases agree with TRBD1. V lost 2 bases and J lost 5; bases outside the gene matches: 9. The germline V gene encodes CDR1 GTSNPN and CDR2 SVGIG (reference sequence). This CDR3 is built from 15 residues. The CDR3 here is CAWSTNRGTDQPQHF. The DNA of the CDR3 is TGTGCCTGGAGTACAAACAGGGGAACGGATCAGCCCCAGCATTTT.

A word on this clone: The sample contains more than one DNA sequence encoding this CDR3. The chain uses TRBV5-1 and TRBJ1-3; no reliable D call. The CDR3 is made up of 15 amino acids. Germline V gene lookup returns CDR1 SGHRS and CDR2 YFSETQ. Trimming took 0 bases from V and 0 from J, leaving 7 bases between them. The CDR3 loop is CASSLGGSSGNTIYF. The DNA of the CDR3 is TGCGCCAGCAGCTTGGGGGGATCCTCTGGAAACACCATATATTTT.

The CDR3 DNA reads TGTGCCAGCAGTCAACAGGCCCTCTATGGCTACACCTTC. The encoded protein is CASSQQALYGYTF. V and J are TRBV28 and TRBJ1-2; tentative D call: TRBD1 (5 bases). V lost 5 bases and J 4 bases, leaving 11 bases between the germline ends. Germline-derived CDR1 and CDR2 are MDHEN and SYDVKM. This CDR3 is 13 amino acids long.

Many counts were recorded for this clone. The chain is built from TRBV5-1 and TRBJ2-7; D call uncertain. CDR3 size: 12 residues. CDR1 SGHRS and CDR2 YFSETQ come from the germline V gene. The V end lost 0 bases, the J end lost 6 bases, and 7 bases lay between the germline ends. CDR3 residues: CASSLEGFEQYF. CDR3 nucleotides: TGCGCCAGCAGCTTGGAGGGCTTCGAGCAGTACTTC. The whole variable domain, filled in from reference TRBV5-1 and TRBJ2-7, reads KAGVTQTPRYLIKTRGQQVTLSCSPISGHRSVSWYQQTPGQGLQFLFEYFSETQRNKGNFPGRFSGRQFSNSRSEMNVSTLELGDSALYLCASSLEGFEQYFGPGTRLTVT.

V gene TRBV29-1 combines with J gene TRBJ2-5; 7 bases are shared with TRBD1. Germline CDR1 reads SQVTM; CDR2 reads ANQGSEA. The CDR3 spans 15 residues. J lost 2 bases, V lost 6 bases, and 12 bases had no gene match. CDR3 sequence (DNA): TGCAGCGTCCGTGGCATACCGGGACAGCAAGAGACCCAGTACTTC. This gives the protein CSVRGIPGQQETQYF.

The V call is TRBV30, the J call TRBJ1-4; the D is unclear. Germline-derived CDR1 and CDR2 are GTSNPN and SVGIG (reference sequence). V lost 1 base to trimming and J lost 7 bases, with 16 bases between them. CDR3 length equals 15 residues. CDR3 in DNA: TGTGCCTGGAGTGGGCGACGGGCGGAGGGTGAAAAACTGTTTTTT. It encodes CAWSGRRAEGEKLFF.

The chain recombines TRBV5-1 with TRBJ2-1, with a weak D call TRBD2 (5 bases). Trimming shortened V by 6 bases and J by 0 bases, and 13 bases separated the two germline ends. Germline loops: CDR1 SGHRS, CDR2 YFSETQ. This CDR3 contains 15 residues. CDR3 loop: CASTLEEFSYNEQFF. CDR3 nucleotides: TGCGCCAGCACTCTGGAGGAGTTCTCCTACAATGAGCAGTTCTTC.

V and J are TRBV18 and TRBJ1-5; no firm D call. Germline CDR1 is KGHSH and CDR2 is LQKENI. V was pared by 6 bases and J by 5 bases, with 11 bases between. This CDR3 is built from 13 residues. The CDR3 nucleotides read TGTGCCAGCTCTAGGACGGACTATCAGCCCCAGCATTTT. It encodes CASSRTDYQPQHF.

The chain has TRBV5-4 and TRBJ2-2; D is unresolved. The CDR3 totals 14 residues. The V end lost 0 bases, the J end lost 3 bases, and 6 bases lay between the germline ends. The germline V gene encodes CDR1 SGHNT and CDR2 YYREEE (reference sequence). The CDR3 reads CASSLEVHTGELFF. The DNA for the CDR3 is TGTGCCAGCAGCTTGGAAGTTCACACCGGGGAGCTGTTTTTT.

This clone has only one observation. V usage is TRBV10-3 and J usage is TRBJ1-6; TRBD1 might be the D (5 bases). CDR1 is ENHRY and CDR2 is SYGVKD in the germline V gene. The CDR3 consists of 15 residues. Between the trimmed V and J ends, which lost 4 bases and 8 bases, there was a span of 15 bases. CDR3 sequence: CAISGPGGDDSPLHF. CDR3 bases: TGTGCCATCAGTGGGCCTGGAGGGGACGATTCACCCCTCCACTTT.

This rearrangement joins TRBV5-6 to TRBJ2-3; maybe TRBD2 (7 bases). V was shortened by 2 bases and J by 4 bases, with 14 bases between the two germline ends. The CDR3 loop spans 15 amino acids. Germline CDR1 reads SGHDT; CDR2 reads YYEEEE. CDR3 in DNA: TGTGCCAGCAGCTTAACAGGGAGGGTATCAGATACGCAGTATTTT. Translated: CASSLTGRVSDTQYF. Variable domain in full (rest from reference TRBV5-6 and TRBJ2-3): DAGVTQSPTHLIKTRGQQVTLRCSPKSGHDTVSWYQQALGQGPQFIFQYYEEEERQRGNFPDRFSGHQFPNYSSELNVNALLLGDSALYLCASSLTGRVSDTQYFGPGTRLTVL.